This entry lists 13 T cell receptor beta chains sequenced from one sample in a study of blood T cell repertoires in COVID-19. Measured with immunoSEQ multiplex PCR; TCRdb has only the in-frame clones, and not every one. The sample contains fewer than 250,000 clones, roughly four fifths of which appear only once. The sequencing sample was made of peripheral blood. These receptors came from a woman in her fifties or sixties with acute or convalescent COVID-19.

This clone appeared a few times. The chain joins TRBV5-1 to TRBJ1-5; D unclear. The CDR3 totals 15 residues. Germline V gene lookup returns CDR1 SGHRS and CDR2 YFSETQ. V dropped 0 bases and J dropped 5 bases, with 12 bases sitting between them. CDR3 amino acids: CASSLAQRNYQPQHF. CDR3 nucleotide sequence: TGCGCCAGCAGCTTGGCCCAACGAAACTATCAGCCCCAGCATTTT. The complete variable domain, with remaining parts taken from reference TRBV5-1 and TRBJ1-5, reads KAGVTQTPRYLIKTRGQQVTLSCSPISGHRSVSWYQQTPGQGLQFLFEYFSETQRNKGNFPGRFSGRQFSNSRSEMNVSTLELGDSALYLCASSLAQRNYQPQHFGDGTRLSIL.

In its sample, this clone was seen once. The chain combines TRBV15 with TRBJ1-3; 8 bases line up with TRBD1. The junction had 3 bases not matched to a gene; V was cut back by 3 bases and J by 2 bases. CDR1 LNHNV and CDR2 YYDKDF come from the germline V gene (reference sequence). The CDR3 loop spans 15 amino acids. The CDR3 nucleotides are TGTGCCACCAGCAGGGAGACAGGGGCTGGAAACACCATATATTTT. Protein sequence: CATSRETGAGNTIYF.

The V call is TRBV18, the J call TRBJ1-1, with D maybe TRBD1 (6 bases). Trimming pared 3 bases from V and 1 base from J, leaving 18 bases between. The germline V gene has CDR1 KGHSH and CDR2 LQKENI. The CDR3 sequence is 17 residues long. CDR3 sequence (DNA): TGTGCCAGCTCACCTTTTAGGGGGTACGAACAGAACACTGAAGCTTTCTTT. Translated: CASSPFRGYEQNTEAFF.

The genes are TRBV5-4 and TRBJ1-1; perhaps TRBD1 as D (6 bases). This CDR3 region has 14 residues. CDR1 and CDR2 from the germline V gene are SGHNT and YYREEE (reference sequence). Deletions cut 1 base from V and 4 bases from J, with 11 bases between. CDR3 sequence (DNA): TGTGCCAGCAGCTTGACAGGGAGCCTCACTGAAGCTTTCTTT. It yields the protein CASSLTGSLTEAFF.

The chain combines TRBV6-5 with TRBJ2-3; 8 bases line up with TRBD1. This CDR3 comprises 15 residues. Germline trimming cut 7 bases from V and 1 base from J; bases unmatched to any gene: 7. Germline assignment: CDR1 MNHEY and CDR2 SVGAGI. Here the CDR3 DNA reads TGTGCCAGCACCATACCGGGACAGGGCACAGATACGCAGTATTTT. This encodes CASTIPGQGTDTQYF.

The chain carries TRBV18 and TRBJ2-2, with no clear D. Trimming took off 2 bases at V and 3 bases at J, with 7 bases between the two ends. Germline assignment: CDR1 KGHSH and CDR2 LQKENI. This CDR3 is 14 amino acids long. The CDR3 loop reads CASSPATYTGELFF. Here the CDR3 DNA reads TGTGCCAGCTCACCAGCGACTTACACCGGGGAGCTGTTTTTT.

This chain joins TRBV19 and TRBJ2-7; D may be TRBD2 (7 bases). This CDR3 has 15 amino acids. Germline CDR1 LNHDA, CDR2 SQIVND (reference sequence). V lost 3 bases and J 2 bases, leaving 14 bases between the germline ends. CDR3 bases: TGTGCCAGTAGTATTCTAAAGGGGGGGGCCTACGAGCAGTACTTC. This encodes CASSILKGGAYEQYF.

The sample holds one count of this clone. This chain connects TRBV7-2 to TRBJ2-7; 7 nucleotides align to TRBD2. The germline V gene has CDR1 SGHTA and CDR2 FQGNSA. The junction had 5 bases not matched to a gene; V was cut back by 6 bases and J by 0 bases. CDR3 size: 14 residues. Written as DNA, the CDR3 is TGTGCCAGCAGGGAGCGGGACTACTCCTACGAGCAGTACTTC. Amino acid sequence: CASRERDYSYEQYF. The whole variable domain, filled in from reference TRBV7-2 and TRBJ2-7, reads GAGVSQSPSNKVTEKGKDVELRCDPISGHTALYWYRQSLGQGLEFLIYFQGNSAPDKSGLPSDRFSAERTGGSVSTLTIQRTQQEDSAVYLCASRERDYSYEQYFGPGTRLTVT.

The chain employs TRBV28 and TRBJ1-1; D gene uncertain. Germline V lookup: CDR1 MDHEN, CDR2 SYDVKM. CDR3 size: 17 residues. V was trimmed by 3 bases and J by 0 bases, leaving 17 bases between them. The CDR3 sequence: CASSLVLSFTMNTEAFF. CDR3 sequence (DNA): TGTGCCAGCAGTTTGGTCCTCTCGTTTACTATGAACACTGAAGCTTTCTTT.

V usage is TRBV6-5 and J usage is TRBJ2-3; 8 bases map to TRBD2. V was pared by 6 bases and J by 2 bases, with 7 bases of the junction left unmatched. Germline CDR1 reads MNHEY; CDR2 reads SVGAGI. The CDR3 consists of 15 residues. The CDR3 DNA reads TGTGCCAGCAGCCCAGGCGGGAGGCCCACAGATACGCAGTATTTT. This sequence encodes CASSPGGRPTDTQYF.

The chain joins TRBV19 to TRBJ2-1; possible D gene TRBD2, 5 bases. Germline V gene data show CDR1 as LNHDA and CDR2 as SQIVND (reference sequence). This CDR3 is built from 15 residues. V was pared by 7 bases and J by 1 base, with 14 bases between. The CDR3 region is CASTSADPSYNEQFF. CDR3 nucleotides: TGTGCCAGTACCTCAGCGGACCCGTCCTACAATGAGCAGTTCTTC.

The chain links TRBV5-5 to TRBJ1-4; 7 bases agree with TRBD1. The CDR3 loop spans 14 amino acids. V trimming: 8 bases; J trimming: 8 bases; junction bases outside the gene matches: 12. In germline, CDR1 is SGHKS, CDR2 YYEKEE (reference sequence). The CDR3 protein is CASTNRGRLEKLFF. For the CDR3, the DNA is TGTGCCAGTACTAACAGGGGCCGGCTAGAAAAACTGTTTTTT.

This sequence joins TRBV5-4 and TRBJ2-1; 9 nucleotides line up with TRBD2. Germline assignment: CDR1 SGHNT and CDR2 YYREEE (reference sequence). V shed 4 bases and J 6 bases; nucleotides not matched to a gene: 8. CDR3 length: 15 residues. This CDR3 is CASSGTGTSTNEQFF. The CDR3 region has the DNA TGTGCCAGCAGCGGGACCGGGACTAGCACCAATGAGCAGTTCTTC.